The rows below give T cell receptor beta chains drawn from one sample of a study of human thymus T cells. TCRdb keeps only in-frame clones here, not all; method: immunoSEQ multiplex PCR. Counted here are 120,000 or so clones, more than 90% occurring once; the ten biggest clones make up 0.02% to 0.03%. The sample taken for sequencing was thymus tissue. Receptors originate from a boy under three years old with a congenital heart defect but otherwise immunologically healthy. Each CDR3 is given with its conserved first and last residue. The D gene is left open where the match is weak. The size entry is marked missing in some rows and otherwise reads once, few, many or a size class.

J gene	clone size	V gene	D gene	CDR3 DNA	CDR3 protein
TRBJ2-7	.	TRBV5-1	TRBD2	TGCGCCAGCAGCTTCAATAGCGGGGGGCCCCTATCCTACGAGCAGTACTTC	CASSFNSGGPLSYEQYF
TRBJ2-2	.	TRBV7-6	TRBD2	TGTGCCAGCAGCTTAGTAGCTAGCGGGGACTTCACCGGGGAGCTGTTTTTT	CASSLVASGDFTGELFF
TRBJ2-3	once	TRBV30	TRBD2	TGTGCCTGGGGGGGACTAAGCGGGGCCGCAGATACGCAGTATTTT	CAWGGLSGAADTQYF
TRBJ2-3	once	TRBV7-3	.	TGTGCCAGCAGCTCCCTCGGGGATACGCAGTATTTT	CASSSLGDTQYF
TRBJ1-1	.	TRBV19	.	TGTGCCAGTAGTATCCTAGGTGAGACAGGACCTCTGGACATGAACACTGAAGCTTTCTTT	CASSILGETGPLDMNTEAFF
TRBJ2-2	.	TRBV6-4	TRBD2	TGTGCCAGCAGACGACTAGCGGGGGGCATTAACACCGGGGAGCTGTTTTTT	CASRRLAGGINTGELFF
TRBJ2-7	.	TRBV7-2	TRBD2	TGTGCCAGCAGCTTAGCTAGCGGGGGTTCCTACGAGCAGTACTTC	CASSLASGGSYEQYF
TRBJ1-2	.	TRBV5-6	.	TGTGCCAGCAGCTTGGGAGCTGACCGCTACACCTTC	CASSLGADRYTF
TRBJ2-2	few	TRBV19	TRBD2	TGTGCCAGTAGTATAGTAGCGGGACTCCGAACCGGGGAGCTGTTTTTT	CASSIVAGLRTGELFF
TRBJ2-7	.	TRBV7-2	.	TGTGCCAGCAGCCTCCGGGCCACCACTCCCGAGCAGTACTTC	CASSLRATTPEQYF
TRBJ2-7	.	TRBV4-1	.	TGCGCCAGCAGCCCGCGGGACAAGGGAGGCTACGAGCAGTACTTC	CASSPRDKGGYEQYF
TRBJ2-3	.	TRBV28	TRBD1	TGTGCCAGCTACTCCCTCACGGGTGGACAGGGAGAAGGCACAGATACGCAGTATTTT	CASYSLTGGQGEGTDTQYF
TRBJ2-3	.	TRBV7-3	TRBD2	TGTGCCAGCAGCTCTAGCGGGGGGGCAACAGATACGCAGTATTTT	CASSSSGGATDTQYF
TRBJ1-6	.	TRBV4-3	.	TGCGCCAGCAGCCAAGGAGGAGGGATATCAAATTCACCCCTCCACTTT	CASSQGGGISNSPLHF
TRBJ2-5	.	TRBV13	TRBD2	TGTGCCAGCAGCTCACCCACCACTAGCGGGGGCTACCAAGAGACCCAGTACTTC	CASSSPTTSGGYQETQYF
TRBJ2-2	.	TRBV5-1	TRBD1	TGCGCCAGCAGTATAGCCGGGTGGGCAGGGGGCACCGGGGAGCTGTTTTTT	CASSIAGWAGGTGELFF
TRBJ1-1	.	TRBV21-1	.	TGTGCCAGCAGCAAAGGGAAAGGTTCGAGGGTCTGCGGGACTCCCGACTTAAACACTGAAGCTTTCTTT	CASSKGKGSRVCGTPDLNTEAFF
TRBJ1-2	.	TRBV28	.	TGTGCCAGCAGTTTACCGGACACCGGGGGAGGGGGCTACACCTTC	CASSLPDTGGGGYTF
TRBJ1-2	.	TRBV28	TRBD1	TGTGCCAGCAGTCACCAGCGTCAGACAGGGGGCAGGGGCTACACCTTC	CASSHQRQTGGRGYTF
TRBJ2-3	few	TRBV5-1	.	TGCGCCAGCAGCAGGACTCCCGATACGCAGTATTTT	CASSRTPDTQYF
TRBJ2-5	.	TRBV20-1	.	TGCAGTGCCATGACTAGGATAACCCAGTACTTC	CSAMTRITQYF
TRBJ1-6	.	TRBV28	TRBD1	TGTGCCAGCAGTCTTGCCCGGACAGGGAAGAATTCACCCCTCCACTTT	CASSLARTGKNSPLHF
TRBJ2-3	.	TRBV6-5	TRBD2	TGTGCCACCCGATTAGCGGGGAGATACACAGATACGCAGTATTTT	CATRLAGRYTDTQYF
TRBJ1-3	.	TRBV5-7	.	TGTGCCAGCAGCCTCCCACCTACTTGGGGAAACACCATATATTTT	CASSLPPTWGNTIYF
TRBJ2-3	.	TRBV10-3	.	TGTGCCATCAGTGAGGTTGGCAGGAGGGGGACTACAGATACGCAGTATTTT	CAISEVGRRGTTDTQYF
TRBJ1-1	.	TRBV11-3	TRBD1	TGTGCCAGCAGCTCAAGCTATAGGGGGCGTATGAGTGAAGCTTTCTTT	CASSSSYRGRMSEAFF
TRBJ1-1	.	TRBV30	.	TGTGCCTGGATAGGTAGGGGGGGGAACACTGAAGCTTTCTTT	CAWIGRGGNTEAFF
TRBJ1-2	.	TRBV9	.	TGTGCCAGCAGCTCCCACTATGGCTACACCTTC	CASSSHYGYTF
TRBJ1-2	.	TRBV6-6	.	TGTGCCAGCTGCGGGATTCAGCTTGGCTACACCTTC	CASCGIQLGYTF
TRBJ1-4	.	TRBV7-2	TRBD1	TGTGCCAGCAGCCACCAACCCCGGGGACAGCGAACTGAAAAACTGTTTTTT	CASSHQPRGQRTEKLFF
TRBJ2-7	once	TRBV28	.	TGTGCCAGCAAACAGGGGGGGGTCTACGAGCAGTACTTC	CASKQGGVYEQYF
TRBJ1-1	.	TRBV28	TRBD1	TGTGCCAGCAGTGTCGACAGGGTGAACACTGAAGCTTTCTTT	CASSVDRVNTEAFF
TRBJ1-4	.	TRBV6-5	TRBD1	TGTGCCAGCAGTCCCACAGGGGGCGCAGGGGAAAAACTGTTTTTT	CASSPTGGAGEKLFF
TRBJ1-2	.	TRBV5-1	TRBD1	TGCGCCAGCAGCTTCACAGGGGGCTATGGCTACACCTTC	CASSFTGGYGYTF
TRBJ2-1	.	TRBV12-5	.	TGTGCTAGTGGTTTGACCCGGACGGATCACAATGAGCAGTTCTTC	CASGLTRTDHNEQFF
TRBJ2-2	.	TRBV12-5	.	TGTGCTAGTGGTTTGGTACCGGAGGGCCCCCCCGGGGAGCTGTTTTTT	CASGLVPEGPPGELFF
TRBJ2-3	.	TRBV9	.	TGTGCCAGCAGCGTAGCTGAACCCACAGGGTTGATGACAGATACGCAGTATTTT	CASSVAEPTGLMTDTQYF
TRBJ2-5	.	TRBV27	.	TGTGCCAGCAGTTTTCTGACTAGGGGACAAGAGACCCAGTACTTC	CASSFLTRGQETQYF
TRBJ1-5	.	TRBV2	.	TGTGCCAGCAGTGAGCAAGGGAATAGCAATCAGCCCCAGCATTTT	CASSEQGNSNQPQHF